A single sample gave rise to the 5 T cell receptor beta chains below, sequenced in a study of beta chain features in type 1 diabetes. The investigators reverse transcribed all of the isolated RNA, so they sequenced expressed TCRB transcripts. Measured with immunoSEQ multiplex PCR; TCRdb has only the in-frame clones, and not every one. The sample lists about 290,000 clones, roughly 8% occurring once. The sequenced sample consisted of central memory CD4+ T cells from blood. These receptors were obtained from a woman aged 18-29 years in good health.

V gene TRBV29-1 combines with J gene TRBJ1-1, with TRBD1 identical over 7 bases. Germline V gene lookup returns CDR1 SQVTM and CDR2 ANQGSEA. The CDR3 spans 12 residues. Trimming took 6 bases from V and 4 from J; bases not matched to a gene: 5. CDR3 nucleotide sequence: TGCAGCGTGAAAAACAGGGGCACTGAAGCTTTCTTT. It yields the protein CSVKNRGTEAFF.

This chain uses TRBV25-1 with TRBJ2-1; no reliable D call. Trimming took off 0 bases at V and 10 bases at J, with 10 bases between the two ends. The length of the CDR3 is 13 residues. Germline assignment: CDR1 MGHDK and CDR2 SYGVNS. The CDR3 spells CASSEYSIREQFF. As DNA, the CDR3 is TGTGCCAGCAGTGAATATTCTATTCGGGAGCAGTTCTTC.

The sample holds a few counts of this clone. The V call is TRBV6-5, the J call TRBJ2-2; D gene unclear. Per germline, CDR1 MNHEY and CDR2 SVGAGI. CDR3 length equals 16 residues. V was pared by 1 base and J by 5 bases, with 14 bases between. CDR3 coding DNA: TGTGCCAGCAGTTACTGGAGTGAGGCGCTTACCGGGGAGCTGTTTTTT. Protein sequence: CASSYWSEALTGELFF.

V gene TRBV6-1 combines with J gene TRBJ2-7; D may match TRBD1 or TRBD2 (6 bases each). The CDR3 has 15 residues. V lost 2 bases and J 2 bases, leaving 13 bases between the germline ends. Per germline, CDR1 MNHNS and CDR2 SASEGT. The CDR3 DNA sequence: TGTGCCAGCAGTGAATGGGGGGCTCGAACCTACGAGCAGTACTTC. It yields the protein CASSEWGARTYEQYF.

The table lists this clone with a few counts. This sequence joins TRBV7-9 and TRBJ1-2; 8 bases agree with TRBD1. CDR1 and CDR2 (germline): SEHNR, FQNEAQ (reference sequence). The CDR3 extends over 16 amino acids. Trimming at V came to 4 bases and at J to 5 bases, leaving 12 bases not matched to a gene. CDR3 residues: CASSYSLPGQGYGYTF. Written as DNA, the CDR3 is TGTGCCAGCAGCTACTCCCTTCCTGGACAGGGATATGGCTACACCTTC.